The 5 T cell receptor beta chains listed next were all sequenced from one sample in a study of T-cell reconstitution after alpha-beta-depleted transplantation in children. Unique molecular identifiers were incorporated during preparation of the TCRbeta library. TCRdb recomputed calls from the PCR reads with MiXCR, one row per CDR3 protein. The sample contains fewer than 1 million distinct CDR3 sequences, 16% of which appear only once. The material was PBMCs, mostly from graft donor cells, obtained 360 days after TCRalphabeta/CD19-depleted stem cell transplant. Every receptor here comes from a male patient younger than 18 who had a stem cell transplant for acute lymphoblastic leukemia, so the T cells may come from the graft donor.

The chain is built from TRBV10-2 and TRBJ2-1; D is perhaps TRBD2 (7 bases). V lost 3 bases and J 12 bases, leaving 15 bases between the germline ends. The CDR3 is 13 amino acids. CDR1 and CDR2 (germline): WSHSY, SAAADI. The CDR3 DNA sequence: TGCGCCAGCAGTGACTGGGGGGGCTGGGGGCAGTTCTTC. Its translation: CASSDWGGWGQFF.

The chain has TRBV7-7 and TRBJ2-3; D remains ambiguous. Germline V gene sequence: CDR1 SSHAT, CDR2 FNYEAQ (reference sequence). The CDR3 is 15 amino acids. The germline V and J ends were trimmed by 5 bases and 2 bases, with 14 bases remaining between them. CDR3 DNA sequence: TGTGCCAGCAGCGCCACGGGTGGGCCCACAGATACGCAGTATTTT. Residues: CASSATGGPTDTQYF.

A few counts support this clonotype. The chain links TRBV5-1 to TRBJ2-2; 10 bases map to TRBD2. Unmatched junction bases numbered 7, after V lost 4 bases and J lost 4 bases. This CDR3 comprises 16 residues. Per the germline V gene, CDR1 is SGHRS and CDR2 is YFSETQ. The CDR3 DNA is TGCGCCAGCAGCCCGACGAGACTAGCGGGCACCGGGGAGCTGTTTTTT. Protein sequence: CASSPTRLAGTGELFF.

V is TRBV7-9 and J is TRBJ2-1, with D perhaps TRBD1 (5 bases). The CDR3 runs to 14 residues. The germline V and J ends were trimmed by 1 base and 9 bases, with 13 bases remaining between them. Germline V lookup: CDR1 SEHNR, CDR2 FQNEAQ (reference sequence). The CDR3 sequence is CASSLVPGKAEQFF. DNA of the CDR3: TGTGCCAGCAGCTTAGTTCCAGGGAAGGCTGAGCAGTTCTTC.

This sequence joins TRBV5-1 and TRBJ2-7; 7 bases match TRBD1. This CDR3 has 14 residues. Looked up from germline, CDR1 is SGHRS and CDR2 is YFSETQ. V was clipped by 3 bases and J by 4 bases; unmatched bases: 7. CDR3 residues: CASSSTGTLYEQYF. The CDR3 DNA follows: TGCGCCAGCAGCTCGACAGGGACACTTTACGAGCAGTACTTC.